This is a list of T cell receptor beta chains from one sample in a study of T cells in Graves' hyperthyroidism and ophthalmopathy. In TCRdb, the multiplex PCR reads were re-called with MiXCR into one record per CDR3 protein. This sample has about 160,000 distinct CDR3 sequences, with roughly 9.4% found just once. The material sequenced was blood. The receptors shown here come from a woman between 18 and 29 years old with Graves' hyperthyroidism that later progressed to Graves' ophthalmopathy. Both conserved end residues are part of each CDR3. The D gene is left open where the match is weak. For some rows the clone size is stated as once, few or many, or as a class when expanded; others skip it.

clone_size j_call d_call v_call cdr3_aa cdr3_nt
. TRBJ2-1 . TRBV19 CASSMIRIDEQFF TGTGCCAGTAGTATGATCAGAATTGATGAGCAGTTCTTC
. TRBJ2-2 TRBD1 TRBV24-1 CATSVGQGAYTGELFF TGTGCCACCAGTGTGGGTCAGGGGGCCTACACCGGGGAGCTGTTTTTT
many TRBJ2-7 . TRBV7-2 CASSLYGGDYYEQYF TGTGCCAGCAGCTTATACGGCGGGGATTACTACGAGCAGTACTTC
many TRBJ1-2 TRBD1 TRBV28 CASSLGDNRGLYGYTF TGTGCCAGCAGTCTAGGGGATAACAGGGGTCTCTATGGCTACACCTTC
many TRBJ1-5 . TRBV24-1 CATSDDNQPQHF TGTGCCACCAGTGATGACAATCAGCCCCAGCATTTT
many TRBJ2-1 TRBD2 TRBV24-1 CATSDRLAGYNEQFF TGTGCCACCAGTGATCGACTAGCGGGGTACAATGAGCAGTTCTTC
. TRBJ2-7 . TRBV7-9 CASSPTGTPYEQYF TGTGCCAGCAGTCCCACTGGGACCCCCTACGAGCAGTACTTC
many TRBJ2-5 TRBD2 TRBV15 CATSRGLAGVNRETQYF TGTGCCACCAGCAGGGGACTAGCGGGAGTTAACCGAGAGACCCAGTACTTC
many TRBJ2-1 . TRBV6-1 CASSDFGLAWNEQFF TGTGCCAGCAGTGATTTTGGGCTAGCGTGGAATGAGCAGTTCTTC
many TRBJ2-7 TRBD1 TRBV27 CASSKDRGVAEQYF TGTGCCAGCAGTAAGGACAGGGGGGTTGCCGAGCAGTACTTC
many TRBJ2-2 TRBD1 TRBV6-5 CASSYEGATGELFF TGTGCCAGCAGTTACGAGGGGGCGACCGGGGAGCTGTTTTTT
. TRBJ2-1 TRBD2 TRBV4-2 CASSQAGWGGGNEQFF TGTGCCAGCAGCCAAGCGGGATGGGGGGGAGGCAATGAGCAGTTCTTC
many TRBJ1-5 . TRBV6-1 CASSAQSSIGNQPQHF TGTGCCAGCAGTGCCCAATCAAGTATTGGCAATCAGCCCCAGCATTTT
few TRBJ2-5 TRBD1 TRBV30 CAWRDGQAARETQYF TGTGCCTGGAGGGACGGACAGGCGGCCAGAGAGACCCAGTACTTC
many TRBJ1-2 TRBD1 TRBV30 CAWSVIQGIDGYTF TGTGCCTGGAGTGTCATACAGGGGATTGATGGCTACACCTTC
many TRBJ2-7 TRBD1 TRBV6-1 CASTSGGPYEQYF TGTGCCAGCACCTCAGGGGGCCCCTACGAGCAGTACTTC
many TRBJ2-5 . TRBV13 CASSAQPDSETQYF TGTGCCAGCAGCGCGCAGCCTGACTCAGAGACCCAGTACTTC
many TRBJ2-2 . TRBV12-3/TRBV12-4 CASGRSVNTGELFF TGTGCCAGCGGAAGGTCGGTGAACACCGGGGAGCTGTTTTTT
. TRBJ2-7 TRBD2 TRBV6-9 CASSYTGLAYSYEQYF TGTGCCAGCAGTTACACGGGACTAGCGTACTCCTACGAGCAGTACTTC
few TRBJ2-3 TRBD2 TRBV30 CAWSLRGGGTDTQYF TGTGCCTGGAGTCTACGGGGGGGCGGCACAGATACGCAGTATTTT
few TRBJ2-1 . TRBV7-2 CASSTRTDIEQFF TGTGCCAGCAGCACACGAACGGACATTGAGCAGTTCTTC
many TRBJ1-2 . TRBV7-9 CASSLAGIELVYGYTF TGTGCCAGCAGCTTAGCAGGGATCGAGTTGGTCTATGGCTACACCTTC
many TRBJ1-4 TRBD1 TRBV12-3/TRBV12-4 CASSQDRGNEKLFF TGTGCCAGCAGTCAGGACAGGGGGAATGAAAAACTGTTTTTT
few TRBJ1-3 . TRBV9 CASSVAGTSGNTIYF TGTGCCAGCAGCGTAGCCGGGACCTCTGGAAACACCATATATTTT
many TRBJ1-1 . TRBV7-6 CASSPPRNTEAFF TGTGCCAGCAGCCCTCCGAGGAACACTGAAGCTTTCTTT
. TRBJ2-1 . TRBV3-1 CASSQEGGGPGEQFF TGTGCCAGCAGCCAAGAGGGGGGGGGGCCTGGTGAGCAGTTCTTC
few TRBJ2-4 TRBD2 TRBV6-2/TRBV6-3 CASSDPSGGLSTYF TGTGCCAGCAGTGACCCTAGCGGGGGATTAAGTACGTACTTC
. TRBJ2-5 . TRBV20-1 CSAHPGTEGRETQYF TGCAGTGCGCATCCGGGGACCGAAGGCCGGGAGACCCAGTACTTC
many TRBJ2-2 TRBD2 TRBV30 CAWSRPSGILTGELFF TGTGCCTGGAGCCGGCCTAGCGGGATTTTAACCGGGGAGCTGTTTTTT
many TRBJ1-3 TRBD1 TRBV11-1 CASSRQGTGNTIYF TGTGCCAGCAGCAGACAGGGAACTGGAAACACCATATATTTT
many TRBJ1-3 . TRBV2 CASSAQANSGNTIYF TGTGCCAGCAGTGCGCAGGCGAACTCTGGAAACACCATATATTTT